This T cell receptor beta chain was recorded in a study of shared clonotypes between healthy human individuals. Remarks on this clone: The antigen is not known.

Notes on the study in general: Generally, naive subsets (rather than memory subsets) showed larger estimated richness.

The CDR3 contains 15 residues. V was shortened by 5 bases and J by 4 bases, with 15 bases between the two germline ends. CDR1 SGHAT and CDR2 FQNNGV come from the germline V gene. Assay used: immunoSEQ multiplex PCR; TCRdb lists only in-frame clones, some missing. The table has some 1 million clones, about 75% seen once. The receptor was isolated from a man between 18 and 29 years old in good health. The source material was memory CD4+ T cells sorted from blood. The subset is: CD45RA-negative fraction. The chain carries TRBV11-2 and TRBJ2-1; D not resolved. CDR3 protein: CASSPGETPYNEQFF. The CDR3 bases are TGTGCCAGCAGCCCCGGTGAGACACCGTACAATGAGCAGTTCTTC.